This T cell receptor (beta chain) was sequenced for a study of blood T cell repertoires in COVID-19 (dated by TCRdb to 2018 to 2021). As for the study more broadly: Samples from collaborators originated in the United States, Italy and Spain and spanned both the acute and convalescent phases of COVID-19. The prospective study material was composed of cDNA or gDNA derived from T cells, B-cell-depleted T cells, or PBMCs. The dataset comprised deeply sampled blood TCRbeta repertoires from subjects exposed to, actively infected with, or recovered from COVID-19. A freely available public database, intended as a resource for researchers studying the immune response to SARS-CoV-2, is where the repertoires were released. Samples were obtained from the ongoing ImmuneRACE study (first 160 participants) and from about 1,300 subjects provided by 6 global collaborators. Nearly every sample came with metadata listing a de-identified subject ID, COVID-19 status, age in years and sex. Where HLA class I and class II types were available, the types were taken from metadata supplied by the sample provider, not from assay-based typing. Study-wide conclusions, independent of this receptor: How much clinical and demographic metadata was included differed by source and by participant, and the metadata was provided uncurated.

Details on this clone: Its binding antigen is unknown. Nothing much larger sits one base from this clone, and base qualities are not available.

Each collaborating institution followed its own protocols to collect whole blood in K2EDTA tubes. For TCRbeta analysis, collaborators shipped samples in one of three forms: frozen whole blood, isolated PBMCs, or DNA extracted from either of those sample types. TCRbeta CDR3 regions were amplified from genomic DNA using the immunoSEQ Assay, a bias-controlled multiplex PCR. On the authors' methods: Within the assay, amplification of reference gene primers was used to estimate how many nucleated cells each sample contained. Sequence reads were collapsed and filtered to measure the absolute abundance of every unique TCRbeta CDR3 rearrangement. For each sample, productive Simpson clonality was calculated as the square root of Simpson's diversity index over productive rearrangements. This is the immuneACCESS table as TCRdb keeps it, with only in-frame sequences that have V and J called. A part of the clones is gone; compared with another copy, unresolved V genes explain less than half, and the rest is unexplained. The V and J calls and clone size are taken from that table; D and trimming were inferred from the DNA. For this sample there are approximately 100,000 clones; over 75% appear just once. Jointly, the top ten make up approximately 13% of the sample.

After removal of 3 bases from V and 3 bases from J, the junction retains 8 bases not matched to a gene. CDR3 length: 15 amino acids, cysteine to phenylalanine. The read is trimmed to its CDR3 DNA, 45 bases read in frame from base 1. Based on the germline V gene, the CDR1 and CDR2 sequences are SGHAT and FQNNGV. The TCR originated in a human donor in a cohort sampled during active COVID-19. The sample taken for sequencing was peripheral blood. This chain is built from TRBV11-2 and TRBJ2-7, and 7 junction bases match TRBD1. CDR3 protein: CASSFGQTGNYEQYF. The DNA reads TGTGCCAGCAGCTTCGGCCAGACAGGGAACTACGAGCAGTACTTC.